The rows below give T cell receptor beta chains drawn from one sample of a study of cytomegalovirus exposure and HLA in healthy donors. Sequencing was performed with immunoSEQ multiplex PCR; in TCRdb, only in-frame clones are kept and a portion is missing. This sample has about 150,000 clones, with around three quarters found just once. Input material: PBMCs. Receptors originate from a man aged 35 to 55 in good health and CMV-seronegative. The CDR3 runs from the conserved cysteine through the conserved F or W. Each record gives: J gene, clone size, V gene, D gene, CDR3 DNA, CDR3 protein. A D gene is named only where the DNA matches it firmly. Size tells how often a clone was seen (once, few, many) or the class of an expanded clone, and some rows leave it out.

J: TRBJ2-2
size: .
V: TRBV27
D: .
DNA: TGTGCCAGCAGTCCAAGGGACTTTCCGTGGGAGCTGTTTTTT
CDR3: CASSPRDFPWELFF

J: TRBJ2-7
size: .
V: TRBV28
D: .
DNA: TGTGCCAGCAGTCCCCGCTGGGTAGCGATGACCTACGAGCAGTACTTC
CDR3: CASSPRWVAMTYEQYF

J: TRBJ2-6
size: .
V: TRBV19
D: .
DNA: TGTGCCAGTAGTAGAGTGGAGGGTGGGGCCAACGGCCTGACTTTC
CDR3: CASSRVEGGANGLTF

J: TRBJ2-1
size: .
V: TRBV27
D: .
DNA: TGTGCCAGCAGTCTCGGGAAACCCTACAATGAGCAGTTCTTC
CDR3: CASSLGKPYNEQFF

J: TRBJ2-7
size: .
V: TRBV11-2
D: TRBD1
DNA: TGTGCCAGCAGCTTCCCCAGGGGGCCGACCTACGAGCAGTACTTC
CDR3: CASSFPRGPTYEQYF

J: TRBJ2-6
size: .
V: TRBV10-3
D: .
DNA: TGTGCCACCCAAGCTGGGGCCAACGGCCTGACTTTC
CDR3: CATQAGANGLTF

J: TRBJ1-3
size: few
V: TRBV6-1
D: .
DNA: TGTGCCAGCAACCCCAGCGGGAGAAACACCATATATTTT
CDR3: CASNPSGRNTIYF

J: TRBJ2-3
size: .
V: TRBV4-3
D: .
DNA: TGCGCCAGCAGCCAAGATTTACGGGGAAGCACAGATACGCAGTATTTT
CDR3: CASSQDLRGSTDTQYF

J: TRBJ2-5
size: few
V: TRBV2
D: TRBD2
DNA: TGTGCCAGCAGTGACGGGAGGGAGACCCAGTACTTC
CDR3: CASSDGRETQYF

J: TRBJ2-2
size: .
V: TRBV5-1
D: .
DNA: TGCGCCAGCAGCTTGGGTTTGTGGCCTCCCGGGGAGCTGTTTTTT
CDR3: CASSLGLWPPGELFF

J: TRBJ2-7
size: .
V: TRBV28
D: TRBD2
DNA: TGTGCCAGCAGTTTAGCGGGAGGGTCCCACGAGCAGTACTTC
CDR3: CASSLAGGSHEQYF

J: TRBJ2-4
size: .
V: TRBV7-2
D: TRBD2
DNA: TGTGCCAGCAGCCTGTCCACTAGCGGGAGAAACAAAAACAGTCAGTACTTC
CDR3: CASSLSTSGRNKNSQYF

J: TRBJ2-5
size: .
V: TRBV7-2
D: .
DNA: TGTGCCAGCAGCTCAAGACTAGTTGGGGGGAAAGAGACCCAGTACTTC
CDR3: CASSSRLVGGKETQYF

J: TRBJ2-2
size: .
V: TRBV2
D: TRBD2
DNA: TGTGCCAGCATCGGACTAGCGGGAGTCCCCGGGGAGCTGTTTTTT
CDR3: CASIGLAGVPGELFF

J: TRBJ2-7
size: .
V: TRBV13
D: .
DNA: TGTGCCAGCATGGACAGAGAAGGCTACGAGCAGTACTTC
CDR3: CASMDREGYEQYF

J: TRBJ2-1
size: .
V: TRBV5-1
D: TRBD2
DNA: TGCGCCAGCAGCTTCGACCTAGCGGGGGGATACAATGAGCAGTTCTTC
CDR3: CASSFDLAGGYNEQFF

J: TRBJ2-7
size: .
V: TRBV12-5
D: TRBD2
DNA: TGTGCTAGTGGGCGGGGCGGGACTAGAGTTTTTGTCTACGAGCAGTACTTC
CDR3: CASGRGGTRVFVYEQYF

J: TRBJ2-5
size: .
V: TRBV30
D: TRBD2
DNA: TGTGCCTGGAGCGGACTAGCGGGGGGGCGAGAGACCCAGTACTTC
CDR3: CAWSGLAGGRETQYF

J: TRBJ2-3
size: .
V: TRBV7-4
D: .
DNA: TGTGCCAGCAGGGCGGGGCCCAGCCTAGATACGCAGTATTTT
CDR3: CASRAGPSLDTQYF

J: TRBJ1-1
size: .
V: TRBV5-1
D: .
DNA: TGCGCCAGCGGTCTGGGTGGGCTCCTAACTGAAGCTTTCTTT
CDR3: CASGLGGLLTEAFF

J: TRBJ2-7
size: .
V: TRBV6-4
D: TRBD2
DNA: TGTGCCAGCAGTGACCGACGACTAGCGGGATGTATCAACGAGCAGTACTTC
CDR3: CASSDRRLAGCINEQYF

J: TRBJ2-3
size: .
V: TRBV11-2
D: TRBD2
DNA: TGTGCCAGCAGCGATCTACCGGGTAGCGGGAGAACAGATACGCAGTATTTT
CDR3: CASSDLPGSGRTDTQYF

J: TRBJ1-1
size: .
V: TRBV27
D: .
DNA: TGTGCCAGCAGTCCAAGCATGAACACTGAAGCTTTCTTT
CDR3: CASSPSMNTEAFF

J: TRBJ2-5
size: .
V: TRBV15
D: .
DNA: TGTGCCACCAGCAGAGAGTCTCAAACACCCAAAGAGACCCAGTACTTC
CDR3: CATSRESQTPKETQYF

J: TRBJ1-3
size: .
V: TRBV6-1
D: .
DNA: TGTGCCAGCAGTGAAACTCTTGGGGCGGGAAACACCATATATTTT
CDR3: CASSETLGAGNTIYF

J: TRBJ2-1
size: .
V: TRBV7-6
D: TRBD2
DNA: TGTGCCAGCGCACCATTCGGGACTAGCGGGAGTTCCAATGAGCAGTTCTTC
CDR3: CASAPFGTSGSSNEQFF

J: TRBJ2-5
size: few
V: TRBV27
D: TRBD1
DNA: TGTGCCAGCAGTTCCAGGACAGGGAAAGAGACCCAGTACTTC
CDR3: CASSSRTGKETQYF

J: TRBJ2-7
size: once
V: TRBV27
D: .
DNA: TGTGCCAGCAGTTTAGGGCAGCCACTCTACGAGCAGTACTTC
CDR3: CASSLGQPLYEQYF

J: TRBJ2-3
size: .
V: TRBV6-5
D: .
DNA: TGTGCCAGCAGTAACAGCGATACGCAGTATTTT
CDR3: CASSNSDTQYF

J: TRBJ1-2
size: .
V: TRBV27
D: .
DNA: TGTGCCAGCAGTTCATCTAACTATGGCTACACCTTC
CDR3: CASSSSNYGYTF